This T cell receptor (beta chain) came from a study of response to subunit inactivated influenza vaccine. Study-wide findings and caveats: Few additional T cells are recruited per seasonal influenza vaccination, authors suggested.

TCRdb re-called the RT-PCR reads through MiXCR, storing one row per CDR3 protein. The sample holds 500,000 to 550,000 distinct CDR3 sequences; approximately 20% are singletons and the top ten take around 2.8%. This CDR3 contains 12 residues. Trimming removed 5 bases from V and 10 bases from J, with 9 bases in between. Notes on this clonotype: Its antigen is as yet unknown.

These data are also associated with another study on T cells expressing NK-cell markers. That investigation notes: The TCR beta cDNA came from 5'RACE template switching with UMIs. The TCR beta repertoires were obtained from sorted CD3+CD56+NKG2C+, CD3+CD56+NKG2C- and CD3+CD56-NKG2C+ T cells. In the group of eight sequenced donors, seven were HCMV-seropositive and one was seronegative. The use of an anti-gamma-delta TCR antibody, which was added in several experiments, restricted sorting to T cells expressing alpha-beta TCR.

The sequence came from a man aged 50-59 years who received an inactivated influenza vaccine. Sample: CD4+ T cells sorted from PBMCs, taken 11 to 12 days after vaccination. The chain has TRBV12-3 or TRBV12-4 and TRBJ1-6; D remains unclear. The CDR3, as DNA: TGTGCCAGCAGTAAGAGTTTCTCACCCCTCCACTTT. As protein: CASSKSFSPLHF.